The rows below give T cell receptor beta chains drawn from one sample of a study of breast tumors, draining lymph nodes, adjacent tissues. A single record per CDR3 protein comes from TCRdb applying MiXCR to the multiplex PCR reads. Of nearly 110,000 distinct CDR3 sequences in the sample, around 30% are singletons; the top ten hold approximately 5.2%. Input material: axillary lymph node tissue. The receptors were sampled from a female donor with breast cancer. Some clones in this sample may be carry-over from other donors' samples. Each CDR3 is given with its conserved first and last residue. Only part of the rows carry a size: once, few, many, or a class if the clone is expanded.

>TRBV29-1|TRBJ1-6|many
CSVESSAAINGSPLHF
>TRBV6-6|TRBJ2-1|many
CASSYEETSYNEQFF
>TRBV6-6|TRBJ2-2|few
CASSHSTTSRTGELFF
>TRBV5-1|TRBJ1-2|many
CASSLDRVNYGYTF
>TRBV7-2|TRBJ1-5|many
CASSHRDQPQHF
>TRBV3-1|TRBJ2-2|.
CASSLTGRAGELFF
>TRBV10-3|TRBJ1-1|.
CAISESVNTEAFF
>TRBV7-9|TRBJ1-3|many
CASSLPGRTGNTIYF
>TRBV12-3/TRBV12-4|TRBJ1-4|many
CASSSQGDRNEKLFF
>TRBV9|TRBJ2-1|.
CASSPVAGGSYNEQFF
>TRBV7-2|TRBJ1-5|many
CASSSGALSNQPQHF
>TRBV12-3/TRBV12-4|TRBJ2-2|many
CASSPGAGELFF
>TRBV14|TRBJ1-1|.
CASSQFRGSGTEAFF
>TRBV7-3|TRBJ1-1|.
CASSRGSGGGTEAFF
>TRBV7-6|TRBJ2-1|many
CASSLKAGGPYEQFF
>TRBV12-3/TRBV12-4|TRBJ1-5|once
CASSFRGGVQPQHF
>TRBV7-3|TRBJ2-3|once
CASSLQSADTQYF
>TRBV6-5|TRBJ2-2|many
CASSPRPSGELFF
>TRBV6-2/TRBV6-3|TRBJ1-2|many
CASRDTGGYGYTF
>TRBV19|TRBJ2-1|many
CASSWGQGEQFF
>TRBV11-2|TRBJ1-1|many
CASSLVVGGAFF
>TRBV14|TRBJ2-5|.
CASSQEIASAGTPYF
>TRBV6-6|TRBJ1-5|many
CASTPLTSNQPQHF
>TRBV7-6|TRBJ2-7|.
CASSSPHSSGNYEQYF
>TRBV19|TRBJ2-1|many
CASTALAGAPYNEQFF
>TRBV20-1|TRBJ2-2|.
CSASGSDITGELFF
>TRBV19|TRBJ1-6|.
CANSSTESSCNSPLHF